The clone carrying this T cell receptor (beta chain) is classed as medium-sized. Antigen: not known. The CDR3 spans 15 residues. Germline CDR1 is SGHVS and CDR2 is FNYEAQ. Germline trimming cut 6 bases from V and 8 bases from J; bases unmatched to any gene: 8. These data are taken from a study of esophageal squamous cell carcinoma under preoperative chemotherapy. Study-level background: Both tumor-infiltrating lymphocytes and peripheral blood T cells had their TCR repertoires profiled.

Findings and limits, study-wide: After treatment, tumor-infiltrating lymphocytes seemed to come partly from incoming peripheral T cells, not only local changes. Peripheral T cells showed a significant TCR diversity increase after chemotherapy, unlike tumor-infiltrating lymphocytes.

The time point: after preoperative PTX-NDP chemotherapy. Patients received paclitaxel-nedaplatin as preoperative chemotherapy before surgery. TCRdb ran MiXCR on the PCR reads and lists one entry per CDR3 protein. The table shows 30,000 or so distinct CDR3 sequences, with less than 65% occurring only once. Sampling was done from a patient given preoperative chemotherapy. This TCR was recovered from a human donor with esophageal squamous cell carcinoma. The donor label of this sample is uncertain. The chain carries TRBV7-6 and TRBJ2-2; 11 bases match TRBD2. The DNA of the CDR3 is TGTGCCAGCAGTCTAGCGGGGGGACCTACTGGGGAGCTGTTTTTT. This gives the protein CASSLAGGPTGELFF. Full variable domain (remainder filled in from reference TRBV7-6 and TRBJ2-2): GAGVSQSPRYKVTKRGQDVALRCDPISGHVSLYWYRQALGQGPEFLTYFNYEAQQDKSGLPNDRFSAERPEGSISTLTIQRTEQRDSAMYRCASSLAGGPTGELFFGEGSRLTVL.